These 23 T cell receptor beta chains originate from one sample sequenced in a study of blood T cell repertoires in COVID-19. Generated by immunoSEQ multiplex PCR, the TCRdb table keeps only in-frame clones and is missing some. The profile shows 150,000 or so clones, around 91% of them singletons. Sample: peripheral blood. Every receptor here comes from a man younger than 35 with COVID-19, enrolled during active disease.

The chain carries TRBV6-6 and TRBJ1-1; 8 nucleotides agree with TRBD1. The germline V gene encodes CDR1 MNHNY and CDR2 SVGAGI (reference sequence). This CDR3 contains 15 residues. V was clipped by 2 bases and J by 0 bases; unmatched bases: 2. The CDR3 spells CASSYDRGVNTEAFF. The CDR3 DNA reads TGTGCCAGCAGTTACGACAGGGGCGTGAACACTGAAGCTTTCTTT.

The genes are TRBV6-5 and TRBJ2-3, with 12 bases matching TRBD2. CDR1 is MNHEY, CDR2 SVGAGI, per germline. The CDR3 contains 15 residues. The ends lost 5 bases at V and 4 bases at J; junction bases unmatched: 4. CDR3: CASSRLAGESDTQYF. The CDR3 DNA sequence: TGTGCCAGCAGTCGACTAGCGGGAGAATCAGATACGCAGTATTTT.

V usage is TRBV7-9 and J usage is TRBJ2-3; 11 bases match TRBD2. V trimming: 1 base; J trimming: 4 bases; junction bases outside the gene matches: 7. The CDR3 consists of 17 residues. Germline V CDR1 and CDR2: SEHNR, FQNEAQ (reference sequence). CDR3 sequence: CASSLGGSGRAADTQYF. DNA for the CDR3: TGTGCCAGCAGCTTAGGGGGTAGCGGGAGGGCCGCAGATACGCAGTATTTT.

As DNA, the CDR3 is TGCGCCAGCAGCTTGGGACAGGGATATCCTGGGGCCAACGTCCTGACTTTC. Protein product: CASSLGQGYPGANVLTF. The V call is TRBV5-1, the J call TRBJ2-6; TRBD1 matches at 7 bases. This CDR3 contains 17 residues. Germline values: CDR1 SGHRS, CDR2 YFSETQ. Germline trimming cut 0 bases from V and 2 bases from J; bases unmatched to any gene: 5.

DNA of the CDR3: TGTGCCAGCAGTCTGACAGGGCCCCCTATTGATACGCAGTATTTT. Amino acids: CASSLTGPPIDTQYF. The chain has TRBV5-6 and TRBJ2-3; 7 bases are shared with TRBD1. The germline CDR1 and CDR2 sequences are SGHDT and YYEEEE. The CDR3 is 15 residues long. After removal of 5 bases from V and 6 bases from J, the junction contained 12 bases not matched to a gene. Using reference TRBV5-6 and TRBJ2-3 for the parts outside the CDR3, the full variable domain is DAGVTQSPTHLIKTRGQQVTLRCSPKSGHDTVSWYQQALGQGPQFIFQYYEEEERQRGNFPDRFSGHQFPNYSSELNVNALLLGDSALYLCASSLTGPPIDTQYFGPGTRLTVL.

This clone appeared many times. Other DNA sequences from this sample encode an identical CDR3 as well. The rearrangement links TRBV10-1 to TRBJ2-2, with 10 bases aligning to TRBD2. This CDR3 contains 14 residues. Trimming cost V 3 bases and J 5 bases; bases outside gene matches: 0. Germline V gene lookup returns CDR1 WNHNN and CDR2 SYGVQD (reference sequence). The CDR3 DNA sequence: TGCGCCAGCAGTGAACTAGCGGGAACCGGGGAGCTGTTTTTT. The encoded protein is CASSELAGTGELFF.

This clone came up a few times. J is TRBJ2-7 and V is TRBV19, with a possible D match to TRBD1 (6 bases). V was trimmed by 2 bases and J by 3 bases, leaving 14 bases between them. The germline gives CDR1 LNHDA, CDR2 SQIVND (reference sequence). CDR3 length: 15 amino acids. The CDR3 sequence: CASSIRAGQIYEQYF. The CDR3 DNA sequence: TGTGCCAGTAGTATACGAGCTGGACAGATCTACGAGCAGTACTTC.

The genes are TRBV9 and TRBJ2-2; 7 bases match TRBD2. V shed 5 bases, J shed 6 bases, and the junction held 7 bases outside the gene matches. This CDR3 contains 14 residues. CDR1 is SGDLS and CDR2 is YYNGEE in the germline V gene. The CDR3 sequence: CASSKRDSPGELFF. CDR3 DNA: TGTGCCAGCAGTAAGCGGGACTCTCCCGGGGAGCTGTTTTTT.

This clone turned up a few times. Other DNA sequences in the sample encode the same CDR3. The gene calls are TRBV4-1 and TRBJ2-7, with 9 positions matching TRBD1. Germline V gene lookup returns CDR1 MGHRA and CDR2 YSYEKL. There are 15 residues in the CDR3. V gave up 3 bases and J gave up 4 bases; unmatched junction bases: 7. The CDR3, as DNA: TGCGCCAGCAGCCAGGGACAGGGCGGTACATACGAGCAGTACTTC. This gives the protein CASSQGQGGTYEQYF.

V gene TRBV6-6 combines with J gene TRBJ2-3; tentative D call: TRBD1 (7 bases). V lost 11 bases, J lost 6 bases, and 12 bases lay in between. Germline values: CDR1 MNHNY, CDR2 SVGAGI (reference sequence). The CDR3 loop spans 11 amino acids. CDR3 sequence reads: CAGGGPDTQYF. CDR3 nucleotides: TGTGCCGGAGGGGGCCCCGATACGCAGTATTTT.

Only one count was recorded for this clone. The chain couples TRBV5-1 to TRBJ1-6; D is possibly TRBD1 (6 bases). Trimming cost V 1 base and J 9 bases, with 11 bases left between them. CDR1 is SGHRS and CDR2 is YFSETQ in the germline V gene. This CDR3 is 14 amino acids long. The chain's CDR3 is CASSLSSTGSPLHF. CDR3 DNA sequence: TGCGCCAGCAGCTTGTCCTCGACAGGTTCACCCCTCCACTTT.

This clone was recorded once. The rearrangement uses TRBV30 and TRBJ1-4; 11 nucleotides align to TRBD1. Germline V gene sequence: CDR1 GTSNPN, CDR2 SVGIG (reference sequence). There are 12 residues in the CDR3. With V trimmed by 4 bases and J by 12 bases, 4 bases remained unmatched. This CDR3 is CAWTADRGQLFF. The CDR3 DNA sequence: TGTGCCTGGACCGCGGACAGGGGGCAACTGTTTTTT.

The CDR3 DNA sequence: TGTGCCAGCTCACCACGTCCAGCGGGAGGGTCCGAGCAGTTCTTC. This gives the protein CASSPRPAGGSEQFF. V usage is TRBV18 and J usage is TRBJ2-1, with TRBD2 identical over 10 bases. This CDR3 region has 15 residues. Unmatched junction bases numbered 7, after V lost 1 base and J lost 10 bases. The germline V gene encodes CDR1 KGHSH and CDR2 LQKENI.

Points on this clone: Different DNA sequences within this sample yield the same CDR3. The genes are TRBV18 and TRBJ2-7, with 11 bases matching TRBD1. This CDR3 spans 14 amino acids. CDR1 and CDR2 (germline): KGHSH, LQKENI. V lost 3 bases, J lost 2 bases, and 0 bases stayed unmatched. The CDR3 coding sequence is TGTGCCAGCTCACCGGGACAGGGGGCCTACGAGCAGTACTTC. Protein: CASSPGQGAYEQYF. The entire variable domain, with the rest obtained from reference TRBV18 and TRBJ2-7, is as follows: NAGVMQNPRHLVRRRGQEARLRCSPMKGHSHVYWYRQLPEEGLKFMVYLQKENIIDESGMPKERFSAEFPKEGPSILRIQQVVRGDSAAYFCASSPGQGAYEQYFGPGTRLTVT.

The CDR3 protein is CASRDDRSGETQYF. Here the CDR3 DNA reads TGTGCCAGCAGGGACGACAGGTCCGGAGAGACCCAGTACTTC. The chain recombines TRBV25-1 with TRBJ2-5; D is perhaps TRBD1 (6 bases). The CDR3 runs 14 residues. Trimming removed 6 bases from V and 4 bases from J, with 15 bases in between. Germline V gene data show CDR1 as MGHDK and CDR2 as SYGVNS.

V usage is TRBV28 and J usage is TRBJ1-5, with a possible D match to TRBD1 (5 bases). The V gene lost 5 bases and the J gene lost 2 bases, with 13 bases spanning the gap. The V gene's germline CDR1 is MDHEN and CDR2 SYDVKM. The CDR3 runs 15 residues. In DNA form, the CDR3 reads TGTGCCAGCAGTCGCGGGGCGGTCGGCAATCAGCCCCAGCATTTT. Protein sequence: CASSRGAVGNQPQHF.

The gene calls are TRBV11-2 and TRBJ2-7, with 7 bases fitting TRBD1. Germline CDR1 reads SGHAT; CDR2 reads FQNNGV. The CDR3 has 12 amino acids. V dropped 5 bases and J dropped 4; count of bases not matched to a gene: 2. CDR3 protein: CASSPGQYEQYF. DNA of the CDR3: TGTGCCAGCAGCCCGGGACAGTACGAGCAGTACTTC.

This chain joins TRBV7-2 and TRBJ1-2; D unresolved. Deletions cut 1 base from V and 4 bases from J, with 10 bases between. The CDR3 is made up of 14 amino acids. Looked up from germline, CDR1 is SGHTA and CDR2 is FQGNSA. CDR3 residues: CASSLDRETYGYTF. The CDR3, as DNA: TGTGCCAGCAGCTTAGATAGGGAGACCTATGGCTACACCTTC. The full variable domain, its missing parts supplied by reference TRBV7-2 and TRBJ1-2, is GAGVSQSPSNKVTEKGKDVELRCDPISGHTALYWYRQSLGQGLEFLIYFQGNSAPDKSGLPSDRFSAERTGGSVSTLTIQRTQQEDSAVYLCASSLDRETYGYTFGSGTRLTVV.

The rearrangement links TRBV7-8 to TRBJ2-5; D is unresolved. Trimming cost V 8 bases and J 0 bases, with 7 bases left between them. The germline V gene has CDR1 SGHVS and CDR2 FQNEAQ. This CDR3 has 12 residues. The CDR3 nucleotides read TGTGCCAGCGGCCCGTACCAAGAGACCCAGTACTTC. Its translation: CASGPYQETQYF.

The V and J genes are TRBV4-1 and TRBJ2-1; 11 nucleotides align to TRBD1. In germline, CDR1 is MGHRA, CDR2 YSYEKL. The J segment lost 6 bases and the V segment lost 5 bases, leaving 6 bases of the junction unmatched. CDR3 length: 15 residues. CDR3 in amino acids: CASSYAGTGGNEQFF. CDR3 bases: TGCGCCAGCAGCTACGCCGGGACAGGGGGCAATGAGCAGTTCTTC.

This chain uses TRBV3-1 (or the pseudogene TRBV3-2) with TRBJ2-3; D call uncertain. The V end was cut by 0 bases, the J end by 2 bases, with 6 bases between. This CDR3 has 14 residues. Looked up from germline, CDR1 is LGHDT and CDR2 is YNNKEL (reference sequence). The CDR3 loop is CASSQDLVTDTQYF. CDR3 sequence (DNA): TGTGCCAGCAGCCAAGATTTAGTCACAGATACGCAGTATTTT.

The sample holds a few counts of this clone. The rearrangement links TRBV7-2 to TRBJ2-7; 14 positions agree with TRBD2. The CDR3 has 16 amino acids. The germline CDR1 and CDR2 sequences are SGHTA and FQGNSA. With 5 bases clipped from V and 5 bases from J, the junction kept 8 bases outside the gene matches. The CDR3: CASSTGTSGRTDEQYF. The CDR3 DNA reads TGTGCCAGCAGCACAGGGACTAGCGGGAGAACCGACGAGCAGTACTTC. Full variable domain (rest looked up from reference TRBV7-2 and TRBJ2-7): GAGVSQSPSNKVTEKGKDVELRCDPISGHTALYWYRQSLGQGLEFLIYFQGNSAPDKSGLPSDRFSAERTGGSVSTLTIQRTQQEDSAVYLCASSTGTSGRTDEQYFGPGTRLTVT.

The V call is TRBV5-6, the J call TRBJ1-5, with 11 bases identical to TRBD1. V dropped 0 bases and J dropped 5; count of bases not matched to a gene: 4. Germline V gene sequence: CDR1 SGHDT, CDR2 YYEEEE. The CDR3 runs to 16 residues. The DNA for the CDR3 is TGTGCCAGCAGCTTGGGGGGACAGGGGGTATATCAGCCCCAGCATTTT. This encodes CASSLGGQGVYQPQHF.